The TCR beta chain described here comes from a study of T-cell reconstitution after alpha-beta-depleted transplantation in children. General study results and limits: T-cell numbers and diversity one year post-transplant derived largely from freshly generated T cells. Reportedly, alpha-beta T cells present about two months post-transplant originated from several hundred expanded clones of graft origin.

The CDR3 spans 16 residues. V lost 5 bases to trimming and J lost 2 bases, with 17 bases between them. Germline V gene sequence: CDR1 SGHTA, CDR2 FQGNSA. This clonotype was detected many times. The antigen remains undetermined. Construction of the TCRbeta library involved unique molecular identifiers. TCRdb independently ran MiXCR on the PCR reads; one entry per CDR3 protein. The data contain a few hundred thousand distinct CDR3 sequences, more than 9% of them singletons. The chain carries TRBV7-2 and TRBJ2-3, with a weak D call TRBD2 (6 bases). The sample in question was peripheral blood, obtained 180 days after TCRalphabeta/CD19-depleted stem cell transplant. The sequence came from a male patient between 2 and 10 years old who had a stem cell transplant for chronic granulomatous disease, so the T cells may come from the graft donor. In DNA, the CDR3 is TGTGCCAGCAGCACACACCCGGGACTCAACACAGATACGCAGTATTTT. Its protein product is CASSTHPGLNTDTQYF. Variable domain in full (rest from reference TRBV7-2 and TRBJ2-3): GAGVSQSPSNKVTEKGKDVELRCDPISGHTALYWYRQSLGQGLEFLIYFQGNSAPDKSGLPSDRFSAERTGGSVSTLTIQRTQQEDSAVYLCASSTHPGLNTDTQYFGPGTRLTVL.